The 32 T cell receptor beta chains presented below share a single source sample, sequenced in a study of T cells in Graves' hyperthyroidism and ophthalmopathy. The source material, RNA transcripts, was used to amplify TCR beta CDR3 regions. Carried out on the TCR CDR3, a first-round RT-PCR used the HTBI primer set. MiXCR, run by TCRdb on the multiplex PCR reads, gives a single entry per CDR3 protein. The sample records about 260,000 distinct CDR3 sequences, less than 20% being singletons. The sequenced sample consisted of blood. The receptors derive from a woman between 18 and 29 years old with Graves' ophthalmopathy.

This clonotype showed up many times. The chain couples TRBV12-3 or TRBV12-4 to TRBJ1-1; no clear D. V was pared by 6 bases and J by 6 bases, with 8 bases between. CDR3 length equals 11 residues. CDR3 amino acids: CASRTGPEAFF. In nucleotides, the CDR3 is TGTGCCAGCAGAACCGGCCCTGAAGCTTTCTTT.

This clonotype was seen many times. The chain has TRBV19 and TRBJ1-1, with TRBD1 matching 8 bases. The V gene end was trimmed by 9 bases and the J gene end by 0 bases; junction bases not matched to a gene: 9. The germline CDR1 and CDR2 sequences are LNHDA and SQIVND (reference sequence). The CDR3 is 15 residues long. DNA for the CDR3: TGTGCCAGCCACCGGGACAGGAGATTGAACACTGAAGCTTTCTTT. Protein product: CASHRDRRLNTEAFF.

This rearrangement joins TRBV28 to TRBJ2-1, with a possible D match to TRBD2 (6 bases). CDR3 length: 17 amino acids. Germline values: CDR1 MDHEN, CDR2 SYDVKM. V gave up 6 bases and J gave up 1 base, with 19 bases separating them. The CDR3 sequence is CASSQDRSRGSYNEQFF. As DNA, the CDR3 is TGTGCCAGCAGCCAAGATCGTAGCCGGGGGTCCTACAATGAGCAGTTCTTC.

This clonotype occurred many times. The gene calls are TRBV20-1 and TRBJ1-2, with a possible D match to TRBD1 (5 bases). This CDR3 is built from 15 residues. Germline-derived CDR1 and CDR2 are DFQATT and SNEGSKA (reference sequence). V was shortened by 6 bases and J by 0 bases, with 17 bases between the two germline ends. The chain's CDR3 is CSADPGLSSNYGYTF. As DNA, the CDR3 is TGCAGTGCCGACCCGGGACTGTCCTCTAACTATGGCTACACCTTC.

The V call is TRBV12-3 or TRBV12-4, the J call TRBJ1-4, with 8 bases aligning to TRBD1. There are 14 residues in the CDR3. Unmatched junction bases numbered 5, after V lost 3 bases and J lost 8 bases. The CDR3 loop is CASSFGQGVEKLFF. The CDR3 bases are TGTGCCAGCAGTTTTGGACAGGGTGTGGAAAAACTGTTTTTT.

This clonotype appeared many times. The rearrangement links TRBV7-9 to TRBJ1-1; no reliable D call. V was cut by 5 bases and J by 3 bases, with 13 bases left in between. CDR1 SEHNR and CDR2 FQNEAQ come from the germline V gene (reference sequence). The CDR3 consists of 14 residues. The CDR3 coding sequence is TGTGCCAGCAGCCCGTCTCTTGGGGACACTGAAGCTTTCTTT. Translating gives CASSPSLGDTEAFF.

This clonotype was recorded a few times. The CDR3 loop is CASSLAGRGQETQYF. In DNA, the CDR3 is TGCGCCAGCAGCTTGGCCGGCAGGGGACAAGAGACCCAGTACTTC. The gene calls are TRBV5-1 and TRBJ2-5; TRBD1 is a possible D gene (6 bases). Trimming left V 0 bases short and J 2 bases short, with 11 bases between. Germline lookup yields CDR1 SGHRS and CDR2 YFSETQ. CDR3 size: 15 residues.

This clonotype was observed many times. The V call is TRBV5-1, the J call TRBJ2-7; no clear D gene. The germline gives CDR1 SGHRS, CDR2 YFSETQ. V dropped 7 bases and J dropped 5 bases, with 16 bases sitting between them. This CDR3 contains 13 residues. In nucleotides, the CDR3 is TGCGCCAGCCACGCTCGAGCAGATGACGAGCAGTACTTC. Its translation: CASHARADDEQYF. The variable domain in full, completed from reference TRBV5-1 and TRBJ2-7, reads KAGVTQTPRYLIKTRGQQVTLSCSPISGHRSVSWYQQTPGQGLQFLFEYFSETQRNKGNFPGRFSGRQFSNSRSEMNVSTLELGDSALYLCASHARADDEQYFGPGTRLTVT.

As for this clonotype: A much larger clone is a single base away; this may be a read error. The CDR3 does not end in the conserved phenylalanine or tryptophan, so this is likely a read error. CDR3 nucleotide sequence: TGTGCCAGCAGCCAATTCACAGGGAACTATGGCTACACCTCC. Translated: CASSQFTGNYGYTS. This chain links TRBV5-4 with TRBJ1-2; D is perhaps TRBD1 (6 bases). This CDR3 has 14 amino acids. Trimming removed 4 bases at V and 2 bases at J, with 12 bases between. In germline, CDR1 is SGHNT, CDR2 YYREEE (reference sequence).

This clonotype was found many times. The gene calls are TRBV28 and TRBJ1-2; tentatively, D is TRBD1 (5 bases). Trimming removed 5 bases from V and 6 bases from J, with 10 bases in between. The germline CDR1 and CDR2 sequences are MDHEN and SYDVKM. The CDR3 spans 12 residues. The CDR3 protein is CASSPSGDGYTF. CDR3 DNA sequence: TGTGCCAGCAGTCCATCGGGGGATGGCTACACCTTC.

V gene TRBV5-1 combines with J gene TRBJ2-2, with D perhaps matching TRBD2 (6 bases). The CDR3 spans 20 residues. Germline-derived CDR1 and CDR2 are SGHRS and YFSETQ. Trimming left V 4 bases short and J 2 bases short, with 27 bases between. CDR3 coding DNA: TGCGCCAGCAGCCTGACCGGCCTGCTAGCGATAGACCCAAACACCGGGGAGCTGTTTTTT. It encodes CASSLTGLLAIDPNTGELFF.

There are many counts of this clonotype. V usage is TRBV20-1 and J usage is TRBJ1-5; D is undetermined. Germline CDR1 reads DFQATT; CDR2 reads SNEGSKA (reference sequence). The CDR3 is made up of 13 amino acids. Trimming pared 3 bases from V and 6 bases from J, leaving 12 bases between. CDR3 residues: CSASLAEGQPQHF. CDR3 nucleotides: TGCAGTGCTAGTCTCGCCGAGGGTCAGCCCCAGCATTTT.

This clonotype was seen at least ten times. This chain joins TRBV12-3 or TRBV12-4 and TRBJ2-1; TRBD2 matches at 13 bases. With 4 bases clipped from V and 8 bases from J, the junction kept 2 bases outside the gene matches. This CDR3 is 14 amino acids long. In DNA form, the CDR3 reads TGTGCCAGCAGTTACGGACTAGCGGGAGATGAGCAGTTCTTC. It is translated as CASSYGLAGDEQFF.

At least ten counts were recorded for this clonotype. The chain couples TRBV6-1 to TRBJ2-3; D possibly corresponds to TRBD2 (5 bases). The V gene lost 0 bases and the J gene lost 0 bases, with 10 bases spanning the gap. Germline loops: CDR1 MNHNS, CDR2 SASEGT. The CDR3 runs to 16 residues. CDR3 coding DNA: TGTGCCAGCAGTGAAGCGTGGCTAGCAAGCACAGATACGCAGTATTTT. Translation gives CASSEAWLASTDTQYF.

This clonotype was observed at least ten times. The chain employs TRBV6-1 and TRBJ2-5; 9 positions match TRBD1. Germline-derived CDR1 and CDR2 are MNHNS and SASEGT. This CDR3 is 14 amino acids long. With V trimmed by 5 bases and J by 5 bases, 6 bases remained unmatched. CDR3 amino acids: CASSRTGEIETQYF. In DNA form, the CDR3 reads TGTGCCAGCAGTAGGACAGGGGAGATTGAGACCCAGTACTTC.

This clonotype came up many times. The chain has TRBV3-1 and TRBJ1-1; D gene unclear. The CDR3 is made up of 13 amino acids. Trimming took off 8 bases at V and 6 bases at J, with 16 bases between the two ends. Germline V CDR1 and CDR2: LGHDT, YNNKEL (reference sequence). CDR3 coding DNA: TGTGCCAGCCAAATAAGCGGAAGGCCTGAAGCTTTCTTT. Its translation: CASQISGRPEAFF.

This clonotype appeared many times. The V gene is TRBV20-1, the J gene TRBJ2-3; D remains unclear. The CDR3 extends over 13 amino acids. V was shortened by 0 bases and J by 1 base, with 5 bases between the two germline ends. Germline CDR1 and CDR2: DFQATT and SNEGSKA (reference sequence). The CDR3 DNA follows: TGCAGTGCTAGAGAGACCGGCACAGATACGCAGTATTTT. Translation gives CSARETGTDTQYF.

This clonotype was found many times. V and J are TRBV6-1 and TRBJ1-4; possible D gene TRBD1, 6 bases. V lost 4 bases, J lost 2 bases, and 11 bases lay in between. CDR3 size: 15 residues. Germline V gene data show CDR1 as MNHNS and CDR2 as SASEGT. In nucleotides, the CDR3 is TGTGCCAGCAGTGCACGGGGGCGTACTAATGAAAAACTGTTTTTT. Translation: CASSARGRTNEKLFF.

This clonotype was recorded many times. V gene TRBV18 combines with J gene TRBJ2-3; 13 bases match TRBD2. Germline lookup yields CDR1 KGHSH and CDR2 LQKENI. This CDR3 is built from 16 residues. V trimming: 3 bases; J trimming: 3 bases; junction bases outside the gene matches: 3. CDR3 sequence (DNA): TGTGCCAGCTCACCCGGACTAGCGGGAGTAACAGATACGCAGTATTTT. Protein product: CASSPGLAGVTDTQYF.

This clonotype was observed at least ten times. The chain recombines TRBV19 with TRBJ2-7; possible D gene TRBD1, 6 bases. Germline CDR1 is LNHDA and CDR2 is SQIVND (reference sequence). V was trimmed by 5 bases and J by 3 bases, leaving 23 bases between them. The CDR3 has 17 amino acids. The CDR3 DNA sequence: TGTGCCAGTAGTCCGGACCCGACAGGCCCAGGATTCTACGAGCAGTACTTC. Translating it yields CASSPDPTGPGFYEQYF.

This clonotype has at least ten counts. The CDR3 here is CASSYLYGTSGRLTDTQYF. CDR3 DNA sequence: TGTGCCAGCAGTTATTTGTACGGAACTAGCGGGAGGCTCACAGATACGCAGTATTTT. The J gene is TRBJ2-3, the V gene TRBV6-2 or TRBV6-3; 12 nucleotides agree with TRBD2. The CDR3 length is 19 residues. The trim removed 3 bases at V and 2 bases at J, leaving 12 bases unmatched. Germline CDR1 MNHEY, CDR2 SVGEGT.

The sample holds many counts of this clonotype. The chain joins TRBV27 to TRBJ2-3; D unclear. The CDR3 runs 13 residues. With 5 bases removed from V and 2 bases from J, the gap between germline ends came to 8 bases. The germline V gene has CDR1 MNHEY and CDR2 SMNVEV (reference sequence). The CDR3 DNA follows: TGTGCCAGCAGTCCACAGATCACAGATACGCAGTATTTT. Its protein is CASSPQITDTQYF.

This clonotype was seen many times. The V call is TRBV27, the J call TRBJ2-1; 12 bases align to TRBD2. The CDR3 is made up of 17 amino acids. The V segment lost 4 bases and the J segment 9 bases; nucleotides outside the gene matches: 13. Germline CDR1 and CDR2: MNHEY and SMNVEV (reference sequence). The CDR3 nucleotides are TGTGCCAGCAGTTCCCTAGCGGGAGGGCCCGATGATGGTGAGCAGTTCTTC. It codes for CASSSLAGGPDDGEQFF.

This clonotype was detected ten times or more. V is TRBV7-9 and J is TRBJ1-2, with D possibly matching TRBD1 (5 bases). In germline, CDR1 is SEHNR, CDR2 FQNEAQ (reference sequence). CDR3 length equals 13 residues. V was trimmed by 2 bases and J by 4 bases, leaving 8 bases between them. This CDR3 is CASSLTGSYGYTF. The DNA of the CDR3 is TGTGCCAGCAGCTTAACAGGAAGCTATGGCTACACCTTC.

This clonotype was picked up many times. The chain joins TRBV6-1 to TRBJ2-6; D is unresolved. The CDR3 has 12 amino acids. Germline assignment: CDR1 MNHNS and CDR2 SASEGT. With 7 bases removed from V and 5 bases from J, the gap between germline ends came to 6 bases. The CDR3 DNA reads TGTGCCAGCACCCAGAGGGCCAACGTCCTGACTTTC. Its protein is CASTQRANVLTF.

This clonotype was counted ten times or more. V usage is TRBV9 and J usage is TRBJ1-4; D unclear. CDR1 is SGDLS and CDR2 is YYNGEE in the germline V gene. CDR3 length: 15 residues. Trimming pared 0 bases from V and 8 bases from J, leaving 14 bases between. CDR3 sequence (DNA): TGTGCCAGCAGCGTAGCTGAGGGTGTTTCGGAAAAACTGTTTTTT. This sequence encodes CASSVAEGVSEKLFF. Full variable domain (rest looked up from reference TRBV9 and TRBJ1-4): DSGVTQTPKHLITATGQRVTLRCSPRSGDLSVYWYQQSLDQGLQFLIQYYNGEERAKGNILERFSAQQFPDLHSELNLSSLELGDSALYFCASSVAEGVSEKLFFGSGTQLSVL.

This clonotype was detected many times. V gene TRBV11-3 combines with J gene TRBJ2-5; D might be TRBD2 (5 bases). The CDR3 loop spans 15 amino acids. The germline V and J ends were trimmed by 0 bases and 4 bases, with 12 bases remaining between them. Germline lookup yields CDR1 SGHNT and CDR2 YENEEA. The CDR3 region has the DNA TGTGCCAGCAGCTTAGATCGCGGGCCCGGAGAGACCCAGTACTTC. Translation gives CASSLDRGPGETQYF.

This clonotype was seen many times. For the CDR3, the DNA is TGTGCCAGCAGTTACTCTAGCGGGAGGGTGGAAGAGACCCAGTACTTC. This translates into CASSYSSGRVEETQYF. The chain employs TRBV6-2 or TRBV6-3 and TRBJ2-5; 11 bases line up with TRBD2. Germline values: CDR1 MNHEY, CDR2 SVGEGT. The ends lost 0 bases at V and 3 bases at J; junction bases unmatched: 3. The CDR3 length is 16 residues.

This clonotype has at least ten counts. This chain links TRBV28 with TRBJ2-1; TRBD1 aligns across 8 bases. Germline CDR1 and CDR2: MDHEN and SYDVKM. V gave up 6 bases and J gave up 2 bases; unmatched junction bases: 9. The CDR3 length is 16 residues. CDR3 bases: TGTGCCAGCAGCGACCCAGGGGGCAGGACCTACAATGAGCAGTTCTTC. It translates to CASSDPGGRTYNEQFF.

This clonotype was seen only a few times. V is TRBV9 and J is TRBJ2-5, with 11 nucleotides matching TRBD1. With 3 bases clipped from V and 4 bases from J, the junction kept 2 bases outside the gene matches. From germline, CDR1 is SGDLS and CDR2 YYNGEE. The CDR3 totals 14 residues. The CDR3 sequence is CASSAGQGAETQYF. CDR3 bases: TGTGCCAGCAGCGCCGGACAGGGGGCAGAGACCCAGTACTTC.

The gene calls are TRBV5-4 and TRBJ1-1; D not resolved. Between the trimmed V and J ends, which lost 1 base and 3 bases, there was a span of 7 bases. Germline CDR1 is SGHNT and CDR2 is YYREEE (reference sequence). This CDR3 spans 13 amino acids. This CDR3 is CASSLSRDTEAFF. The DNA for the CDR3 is TGTGCCAGCAGCTTGTCGAGAGACACTGAAGCTTTCTTT.

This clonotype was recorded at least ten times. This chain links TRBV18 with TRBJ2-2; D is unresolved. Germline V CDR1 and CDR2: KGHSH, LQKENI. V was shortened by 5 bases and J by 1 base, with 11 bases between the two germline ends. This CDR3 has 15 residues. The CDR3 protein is CASSRSAENTGELFF. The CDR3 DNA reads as TGTGCCAGCTCAAGGTCCGCAGAGAACACCGGGGAGCTGTTTTTT.